This TCR beta chain stems from a study of long-term antiretroviral therapy in people with HIV (dated by TCRdb to the early 2020s). Context from the whole study: The earliest samples were collected roughly a decade before the 2015 WHO recommendation for immediate ART, at a time when ART was usually postponed until CD4 counts fell. Of the roughly 30 participants with HIV, eleven were female. A retrospective serial study tested whether ART initiation and durable HIV suppression were associated with changes in peripheral blood TRB repertoire composition and diversity. No cross-contamination during QIAcube processing was seen in test extractions of a monoclonal T-cell line run alongside 30 to 35 polyclonal samples. A total of roughly 200 cryopreserved PBMC samples were contributed to the cohort by 30 adults with confirmed HIV infection, with samples collected serially over a mean of around 6 years (range 1-12).

CDR1 SGHDT and CDR2 YYEEEE are derived from the germline V gene. The cysteine opens and the phenylalanine closes a CDR3 of 15 amino acids. Only the CDR3 portion is preserved as DNA: 45 bases, with reading frame beginning at the first base. Trimming at the junction amounts to 1 base on V and 4 bases on J, and the germline ends lie 14 bases apart. Participants were included only if at least one PBMC sample before ART initiation and at least two post-ART samples were available. Treatment was received in the United States of America by all participants with HIV. Before DNA extraction, cryopreserved samples of about 0.9-10 million PBMC were thawed and then washed. At the time of the earliest PBMC sample for each participant with HIV, ages ranged from roughly 23 to 55 years. PBMC samples from each participant spanned 1-4 timepoints before ART initiation and 2-8 timepoints after ART initiation, with a median of 7 samples. Serial HIV viral load, CD4+ T-cell count, ART history and demographic data were obtained for every participant. Genomic DNA was extracted from unsorted PBMC with a Qiagen kit on a QIAcube, with processing performed in batches of 12 samples.

As concerns this clone: The antigen this receptor binds is unknown. No much larger clonotype is one base removed from it; base qualities were not supplied.

What the study reported, not specific to this receptor: Because cell numbers in pre-ART samples were limited, unsorted PBMC were profiled instead of sorted CD4+ and CD8+ T cells. Starting ART was linked to a significant rise in TRB diversity, yet even after long-term ART the diversity remained significantly lower than in transplant donor controls. The samples were dated from about 2003 to 2017, and the ART regimens that were used may be less effective than current ART regimens. Owing to limited PBMC availability, only the TCR beta chain was sequenced, without alpha chain pairing. Compared with controls, HIV repertoires had narrower CDR3 length ranges, and the network structure pointed to an antigen-experienced repertoire that shifted only slightly toward naive after ART. Inferences about post-ART repertoire changes are limited because no data were available on ART adherence, viral resistance or therapy changes. Expanded TRB clones identified before ART initiation dominated the repertoire across all time points, though the dominance fluctuated and decreased in many PLHIV after ART.

The immunoSEQ hsTCRB v3.0 assay was used at survey level resolution to sequence the TRB variable region. A depth of about 40,000-55,000 T-cell genomes per sample was targeted for TRB sequencing. TRB libraries were pooled and sequenced on an Illumina MiSeq using a v3 150-cycle kit. The paper's processing steps were these. Repertoire analysis ran in R within a reproducible Nextflow workflow covering QC, data transformation and analysis. LymphoSeq2, an R package for exploring AIRR-Seq data, was used to implement the custom analyses. Four samples yielding fewer than 5000 total TRB sequences were excluded, leaving 188 analyzed HIV repertoires. Among the roughly 190 retained HIV repertoires, 55 to 60 were collected before ART initiation and approximately 130 after ART initiation. Repertoires were downsampled to 5000 TRB nucleotide sequences, with summary statistics averaged over 100 downsampling iterations. TRB sequences were retained for analysis only if CDR3 regions of at least seven amino acids were present. Diversity was assessed using a clonality score derived from Shannon entropy and using the Gini coefficient. In the repertoire networks, any two of the top 5000 CDR3 amino acid sequences were connected whenever the two sequences differed by an edit distance of one. For TRB CDR3 amino acid sequences, GLIPH2 was used to predict antigen specificity groups and MHC restriction. Known CMV, EBV, HIV or tissue antigen associations were flagged by matching CDR3 amino acid sequences against VDJdb and McPAS-TCR. Pre-ART, post-ART and control groups were compared with Wilcoxon signed-rank tests and Holm-Bonferroni correction. TCRdb limited this immuneACCESS table to in-frame rearrangements with V and J called. A share of clones is missing; checked studies link under half to unresolved V genes, and the rest is unexplained. From that table come the V and J calls and clone size; the DNA was used to work out D and trimming. The sample records 40,000 to 50,000 clones, roughly 93% of which are singletons. The top ten constitute roughly 2.3% of the sample.

The rearranged chain carries TRBV5-6 and TRBJ1-1, with a tentative D gene TRBD1 over 5 matching bases. The clonotype comes from a man aged 25-40 years with HIV. The starting material was unsorted PBMCs, obtained 9.2 years after starting antiretroviral therapy. The CDR3 reads CASSLKWGVLTEAFF. In nucleotides, the sequence is TGTGCCAGCAGCTTGAAATGGGGGGTCCTCACTGAAGCTTTCTTT. Supplemented by the reference TRBV5-6 and TRBJ1-1 proteins around the CDR3, the complete variable domain is DAGVTQSPTHLIKTRGQQVTLRCSPKSGHDTVSWYQQALGQGPQFIFQYYEEEERQRGNFPDRFSGHQFPNYSSELNVNALLLGDSALYLCASSLKWGVLTEAFFGQGTRLTVV.